Given below is one T cell receptor beta chain in context. Generated by immunoSEQ multiplex PCR, the TCRdb table keeps only in-frame clones and is missing some. The sample shows roughly 72,000 clones, roughly nine tenths of them seen only once. This entry comes from a study of OX40 agonist ivuxolimab in advanced cancers. Looked up from germline, CDR1 is MRHNA and CDR2 is SNTAGT. V gave up 6 bases and J gave up 7 bases; unmatched junction bases: 12. The CDR3 runs to 18 residues. The clonotype comes from an adult with an advanced solid tumor such as melanoma, head and neck, liver or kidney cancer. Sample: CD4+ or CD8+ T cells sorted from blood, taken in a trial of the OX40 agonist ivuxolimab. The chain links TRBV6-4 to TRBJ2-1; 16 bases agree with TRBD2. The CDR3 protein is CASRRSGTSGGAGNEQFF. The CDR3 coding sequence is TGTGCCAGCAGAAGAAGTGGGACTAGCGGGGGGGCCGGTAATGAGCAGTTCTTC.